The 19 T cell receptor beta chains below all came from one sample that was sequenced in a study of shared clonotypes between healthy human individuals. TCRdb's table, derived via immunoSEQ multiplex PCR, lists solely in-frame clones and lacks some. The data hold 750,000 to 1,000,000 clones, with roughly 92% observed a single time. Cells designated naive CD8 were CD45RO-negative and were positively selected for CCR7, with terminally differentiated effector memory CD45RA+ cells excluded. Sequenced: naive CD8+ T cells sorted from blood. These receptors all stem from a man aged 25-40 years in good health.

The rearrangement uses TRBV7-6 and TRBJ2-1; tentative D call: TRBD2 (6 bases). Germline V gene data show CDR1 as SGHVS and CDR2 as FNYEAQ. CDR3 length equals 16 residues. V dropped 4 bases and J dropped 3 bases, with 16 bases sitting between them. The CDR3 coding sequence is TGTGCCAGCAGCTATACCGGGACTGCGATCTACAATGAGCAGTTCTTC. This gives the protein CASSYTGTAIYNEQFF. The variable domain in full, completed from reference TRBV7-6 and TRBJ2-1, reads GAGVSQSPRYKVTKRGQDVALRCDPISGHVSLYWYRQALGQGPEFLTYFNYEAQQDKSGLPNDRFSAERPEGSISTLTIQRTEQRDSAMYRCASSYTGTAIYNEQFFGPGTRLTVL.

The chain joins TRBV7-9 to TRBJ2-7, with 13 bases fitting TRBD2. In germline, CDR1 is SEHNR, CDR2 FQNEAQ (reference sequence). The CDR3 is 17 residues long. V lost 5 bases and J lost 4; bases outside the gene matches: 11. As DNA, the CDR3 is TGTGCCAGCAGCCCGAGGACTAGCGGGAGCCCCAGATACGAGCAGTACTTC. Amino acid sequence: CASSPRTSGSPRYEQYF.

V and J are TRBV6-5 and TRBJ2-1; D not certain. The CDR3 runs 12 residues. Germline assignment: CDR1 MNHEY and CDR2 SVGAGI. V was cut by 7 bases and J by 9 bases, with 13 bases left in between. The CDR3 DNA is TGTGCCAGCATGGTTGGAAGTCGTGAGCAGTTCTTC. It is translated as CASMVGSREQFF.

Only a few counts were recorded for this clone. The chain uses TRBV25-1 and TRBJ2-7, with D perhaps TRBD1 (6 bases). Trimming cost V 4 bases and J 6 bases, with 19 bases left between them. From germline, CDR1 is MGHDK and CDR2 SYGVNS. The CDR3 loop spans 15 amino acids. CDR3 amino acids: CASSGGTGKRIEQYF. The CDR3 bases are TGTGCCAGCAGTGGCGGAACAGGGAAGAGGATCGAGCAGTACTTC.

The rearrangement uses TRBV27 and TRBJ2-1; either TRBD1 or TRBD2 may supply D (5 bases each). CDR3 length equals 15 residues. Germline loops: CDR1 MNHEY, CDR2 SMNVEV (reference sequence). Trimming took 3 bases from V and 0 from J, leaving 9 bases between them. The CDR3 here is CASSLQGPSYNEQFF. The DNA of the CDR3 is TGTGCCAGCAGTTTGCAGGGACCCTCCTACAATGAGCAGTTCTTC.

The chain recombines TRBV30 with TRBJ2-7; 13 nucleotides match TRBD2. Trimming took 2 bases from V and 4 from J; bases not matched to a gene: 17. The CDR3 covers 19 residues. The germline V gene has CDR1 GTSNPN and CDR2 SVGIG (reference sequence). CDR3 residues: CAWSSGTSGVTKVVYEQYF. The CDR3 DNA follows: TGTGCCTGGAGTTCCGGGACTAGCGGGGTCACTAAAGTAGTATACGAGCAGTACTTC. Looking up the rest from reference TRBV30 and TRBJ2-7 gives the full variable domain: SQTIHQWPATLVQPVGSPLSLECTVEGTSNPNLYWYRQAAGRGLQLLFYSVGIGQISSEVPQNLSASRPQDRQFILSSKKLLLSDSGFYLCAWSSGTSGVTKVVYEQYFGPGTRLTVT.

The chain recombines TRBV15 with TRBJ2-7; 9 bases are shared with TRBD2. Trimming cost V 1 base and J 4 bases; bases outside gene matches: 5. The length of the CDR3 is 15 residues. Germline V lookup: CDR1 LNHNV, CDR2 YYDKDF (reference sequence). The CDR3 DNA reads TGTGCCACCAGCAGAGGGACTAGCGTGGCATACGAGCAGTACTTC. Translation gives CATSRGTSVAYEQYF.

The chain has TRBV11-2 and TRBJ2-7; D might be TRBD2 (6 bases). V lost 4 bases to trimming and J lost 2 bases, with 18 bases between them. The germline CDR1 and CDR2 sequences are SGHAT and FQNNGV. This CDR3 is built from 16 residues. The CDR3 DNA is TGTGCCAGCAGCTCACCCACTAGCCTAACGCCCTACGAGCAGTACTTC. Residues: CASSSPTSLTPYEQYF. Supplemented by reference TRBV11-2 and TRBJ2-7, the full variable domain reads EAGVAQSPRYKIIEKRQSVAFWCNPISGHATLYWYQQILGQGPKLLIQFQNNGVVDDSQLPKDRFSAERLKGVDSTLKIQPAKLEDSAVYLCASSSPTSLTPYEQYFGPGTRLTVT.

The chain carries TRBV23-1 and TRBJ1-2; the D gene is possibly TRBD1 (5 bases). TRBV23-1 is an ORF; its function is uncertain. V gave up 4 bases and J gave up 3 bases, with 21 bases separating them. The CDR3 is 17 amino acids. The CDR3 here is CASSLHSFSRVDYGYTF. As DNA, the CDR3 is TGCGCCAGCAGTCTCCACTCTTTCTCCAGGGTCGACTATGGCTACACCTTC.

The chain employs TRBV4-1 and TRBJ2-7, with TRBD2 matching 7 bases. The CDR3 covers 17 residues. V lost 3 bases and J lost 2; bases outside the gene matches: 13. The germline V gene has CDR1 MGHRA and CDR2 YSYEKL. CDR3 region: CASSHRTGRELAYEQYF. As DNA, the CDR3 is TGCGCCAGCAGCCACAGGACGGGGCGGGAGTTGGCCTACGAGCAGTACTTC.

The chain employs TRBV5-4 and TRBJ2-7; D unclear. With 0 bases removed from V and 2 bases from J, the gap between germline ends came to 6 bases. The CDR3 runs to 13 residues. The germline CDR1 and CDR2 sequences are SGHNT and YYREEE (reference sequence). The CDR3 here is CASSLGVAYEQYF. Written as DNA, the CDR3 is TGTGCCAGCAGCTTGGGGGTAGCCTACGAGCAGTACTTC.

CDR3 coding DNA: TGCGCCAGCACCAGTGGGACAGGGGGCTTCGGGGATGAGCAGTTCTTC. Its protein product is CASTSGTGGFGDEQFF. This chain joins TRBV5-1 and TRBJ2-1; 12 positions match TRBD1. This CDR3 contains 16 residues. The ends lost 6 bases at V and 8 bases at J; junction bases unmatched: 12. Germline V gene data show CDR1 as SGHRS and CDR2 as YFSETQ.

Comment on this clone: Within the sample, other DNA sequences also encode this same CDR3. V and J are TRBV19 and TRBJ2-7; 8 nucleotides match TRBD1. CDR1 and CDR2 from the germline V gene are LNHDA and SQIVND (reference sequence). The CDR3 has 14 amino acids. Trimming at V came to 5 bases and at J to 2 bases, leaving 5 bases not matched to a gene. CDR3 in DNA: TGTGCCAGTAGTGCCGGGACAGGAGCCTACGAGCAGTACTTC. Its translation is CASSAGTGAYEQYF.

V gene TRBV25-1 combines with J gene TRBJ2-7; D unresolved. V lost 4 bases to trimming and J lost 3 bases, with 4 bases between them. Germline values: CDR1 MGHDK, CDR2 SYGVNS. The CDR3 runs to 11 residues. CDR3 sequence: CASSAIYEQYF. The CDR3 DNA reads TGTGCCAGCAGTGCTATCTACGAGCAGTACTTC.

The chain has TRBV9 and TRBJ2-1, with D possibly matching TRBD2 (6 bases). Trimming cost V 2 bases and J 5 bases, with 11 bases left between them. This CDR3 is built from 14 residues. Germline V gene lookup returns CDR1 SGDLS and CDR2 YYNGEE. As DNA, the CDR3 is TGTGCCAGCAGCGTTGCGGGAAACAACAATGAGCAGTTCTTC. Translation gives CASSVAGNNNEQFF.

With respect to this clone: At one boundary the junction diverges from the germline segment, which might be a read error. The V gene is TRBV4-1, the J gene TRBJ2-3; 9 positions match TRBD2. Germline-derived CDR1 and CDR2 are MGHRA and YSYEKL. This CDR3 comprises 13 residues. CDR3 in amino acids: CASSQPSGIRVVF. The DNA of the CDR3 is TGCGCCAGCAGCCAACCTAGCGGGATAAGAGTAGTGTTT.

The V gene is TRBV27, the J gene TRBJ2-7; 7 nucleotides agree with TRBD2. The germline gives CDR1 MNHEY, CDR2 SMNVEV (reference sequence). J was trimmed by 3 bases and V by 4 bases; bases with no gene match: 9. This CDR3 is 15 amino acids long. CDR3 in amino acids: CASSSPGAGIYEQYF. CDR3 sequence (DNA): TGTGCCAGCAGTTCCCCGGGAGCGGGAATCTACGAGCAGTACTTC.

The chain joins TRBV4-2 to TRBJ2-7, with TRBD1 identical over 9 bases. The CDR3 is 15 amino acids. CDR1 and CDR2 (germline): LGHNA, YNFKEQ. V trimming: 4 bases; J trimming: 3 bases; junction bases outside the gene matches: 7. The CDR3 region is CASSLGTGSFYEQYF. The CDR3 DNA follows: TGTGCCAGCAGCCTAGGGACAGGGTCCTTCTACGAGCAGTACTTC.

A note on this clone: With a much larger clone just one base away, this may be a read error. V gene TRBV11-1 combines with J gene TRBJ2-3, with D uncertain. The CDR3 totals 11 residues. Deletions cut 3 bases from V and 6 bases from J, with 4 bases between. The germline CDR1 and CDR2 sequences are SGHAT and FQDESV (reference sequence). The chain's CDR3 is CASSFTDTQYF. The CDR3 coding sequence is TGTGCCAGCAGCTTCACGGATACGCAGTATTTT. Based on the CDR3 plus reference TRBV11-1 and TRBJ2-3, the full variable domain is EAEVAQSPRYKITEKSQAVAFWCDPISGHATLYWYRQILGQGPELLVQFQDESVVDDSQLPKDRFSAERLKGVDSTLKIQPAELGDSAMYLCASSFTDTQYFGPGTRLTVL.